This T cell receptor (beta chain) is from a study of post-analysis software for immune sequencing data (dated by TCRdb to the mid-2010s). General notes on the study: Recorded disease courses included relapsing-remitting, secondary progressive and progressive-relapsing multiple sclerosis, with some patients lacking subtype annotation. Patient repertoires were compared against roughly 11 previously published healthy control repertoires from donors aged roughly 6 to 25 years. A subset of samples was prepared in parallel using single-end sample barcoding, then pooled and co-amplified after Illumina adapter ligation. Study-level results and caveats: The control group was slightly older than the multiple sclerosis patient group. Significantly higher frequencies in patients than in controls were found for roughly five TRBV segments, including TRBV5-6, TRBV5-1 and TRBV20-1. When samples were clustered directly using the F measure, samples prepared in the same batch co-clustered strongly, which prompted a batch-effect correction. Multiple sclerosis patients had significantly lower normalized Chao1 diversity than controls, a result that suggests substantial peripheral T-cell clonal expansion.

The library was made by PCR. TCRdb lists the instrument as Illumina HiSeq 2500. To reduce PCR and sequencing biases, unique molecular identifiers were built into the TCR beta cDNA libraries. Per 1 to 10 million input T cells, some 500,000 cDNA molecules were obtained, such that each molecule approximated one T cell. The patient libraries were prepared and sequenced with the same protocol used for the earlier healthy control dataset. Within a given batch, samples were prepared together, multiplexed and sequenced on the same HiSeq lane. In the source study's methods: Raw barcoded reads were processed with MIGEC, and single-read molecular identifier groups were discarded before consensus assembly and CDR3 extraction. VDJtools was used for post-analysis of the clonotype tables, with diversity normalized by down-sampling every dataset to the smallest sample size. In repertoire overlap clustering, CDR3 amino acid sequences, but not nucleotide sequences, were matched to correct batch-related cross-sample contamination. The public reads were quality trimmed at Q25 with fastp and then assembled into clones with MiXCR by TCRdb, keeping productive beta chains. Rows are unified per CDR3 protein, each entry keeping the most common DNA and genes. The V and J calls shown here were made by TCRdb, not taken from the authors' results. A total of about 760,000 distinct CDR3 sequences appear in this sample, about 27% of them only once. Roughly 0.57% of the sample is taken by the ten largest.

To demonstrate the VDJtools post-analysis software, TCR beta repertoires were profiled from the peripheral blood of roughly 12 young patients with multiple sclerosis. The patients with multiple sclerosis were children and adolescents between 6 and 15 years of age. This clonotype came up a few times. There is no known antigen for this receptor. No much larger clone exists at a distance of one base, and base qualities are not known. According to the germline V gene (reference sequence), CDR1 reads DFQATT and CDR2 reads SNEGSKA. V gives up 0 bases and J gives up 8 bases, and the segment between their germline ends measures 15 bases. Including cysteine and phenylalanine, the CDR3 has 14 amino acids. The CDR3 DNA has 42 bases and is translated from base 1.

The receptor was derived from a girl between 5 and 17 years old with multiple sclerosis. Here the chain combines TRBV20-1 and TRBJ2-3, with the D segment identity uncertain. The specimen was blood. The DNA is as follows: TGCAGTGCTAGAGATCGCTTGGCGACGGGTACGCAGTATTTT. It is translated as CSARDRLATGTQYF.